This T cell receptor beta chain was sequenced in a study of blood T cell repertoires in COVID-19. Study as a whole: COVID-19 samples collected from the United States, Italy and Spain covered acute and convalescent phases. PBMCs, B-cell-depleted T cells, or T cells were the source of the cDNA or gDNA that made up the material.

V lost 4 bases, J lost 7 bases, and 10 bases lay in between. The CDR3 spans 12 residues. Germline V lookup: CDR1 LGHDT, CDR2 YNNKEL (reference sequence). This table comes from immunoSEQ multiplex PCR, and its TCRdb copy is limited to in-frame clones, with some not included. The table shows approximately 100,000 clones, with roughly 89% occurring only once. The J gene is TRBJ1-1, the V gene TRBV3-1 (or the pseudogene TRBV3-2); D ambiguous. Input material: peripheral blood. This TCR came from a woman at least 80 years old in a cohort sampled during active COVID-19. The DNA for the CDR3 is TGTGCCAGCAGCCGCCCGGGGATTGAAGCTTTCTTT. It specifies CASSRPGIEAFF.